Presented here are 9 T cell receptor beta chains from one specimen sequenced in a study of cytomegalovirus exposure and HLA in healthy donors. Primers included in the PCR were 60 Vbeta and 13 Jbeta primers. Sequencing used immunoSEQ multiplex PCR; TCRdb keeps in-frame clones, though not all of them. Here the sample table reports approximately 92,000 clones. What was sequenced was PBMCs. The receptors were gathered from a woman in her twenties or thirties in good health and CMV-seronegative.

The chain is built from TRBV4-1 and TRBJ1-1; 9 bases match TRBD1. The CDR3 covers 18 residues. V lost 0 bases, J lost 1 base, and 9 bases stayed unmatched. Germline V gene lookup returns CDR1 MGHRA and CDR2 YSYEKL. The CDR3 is CASSQEPPGTGTNTEAFF. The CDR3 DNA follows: TGCGCCAGCAGCCAAGAACCCCCCGGGACAGGGACGAACACTGAAGCTTTCTTT.

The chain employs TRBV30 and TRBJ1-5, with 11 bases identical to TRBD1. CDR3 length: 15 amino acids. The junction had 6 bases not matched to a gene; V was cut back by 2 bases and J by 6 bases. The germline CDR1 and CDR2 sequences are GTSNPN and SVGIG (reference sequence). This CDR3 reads CAWSSGQGAFQPQHF. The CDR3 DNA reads TGTGCCTGGAGTAGCGGACAGGGGGCCTTTCAGCCCCAGCATTTT. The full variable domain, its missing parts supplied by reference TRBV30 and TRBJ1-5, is SQTIHQWPATLVQPVGSPLSLECTVEGTSNPNLYWYRQAAGRGLQLLFYSVGIGQISSEVPQNLSASRPQDRQFILSSKKLLLSDSGFYLCAWSSGQGAFQPQHFGDGTRLSIL.

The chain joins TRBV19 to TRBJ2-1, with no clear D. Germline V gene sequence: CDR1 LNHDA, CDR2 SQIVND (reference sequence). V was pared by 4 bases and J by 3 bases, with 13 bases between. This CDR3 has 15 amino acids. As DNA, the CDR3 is TGTGCCAGTAGTACCGACTTGGAACTCTACAATGAGCAGTTCTTC. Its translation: CASSTDLELYNEQFF.

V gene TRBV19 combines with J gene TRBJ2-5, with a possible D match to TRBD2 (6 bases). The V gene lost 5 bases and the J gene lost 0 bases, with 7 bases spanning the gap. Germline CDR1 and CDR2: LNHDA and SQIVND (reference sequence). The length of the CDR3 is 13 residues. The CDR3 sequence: CASSGTYQETQYF. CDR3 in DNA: TGTGCCAGTAGTGGGACTTACCAAGAGACCCAGTACTTC. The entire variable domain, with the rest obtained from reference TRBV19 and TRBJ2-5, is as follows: DGGITQSPKYLFRKEGQNVTLSCEQNLNHDAMYWYRQDPGQGLRLIYYSQIVNDFQKGDIAEGYSVSREKKESFPLTVTSAQKNPTAFYLCASSGTYQETQYFGPGTRLLVL.

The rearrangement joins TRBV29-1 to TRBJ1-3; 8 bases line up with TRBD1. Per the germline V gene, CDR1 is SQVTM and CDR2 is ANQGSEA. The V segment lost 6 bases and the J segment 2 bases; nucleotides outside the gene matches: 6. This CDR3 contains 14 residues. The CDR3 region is CSVSPTGAGNTIYF. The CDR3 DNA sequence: TGCAGCGTCTCCCCGACAGGGGCTGGAAACACCATATATTTT.

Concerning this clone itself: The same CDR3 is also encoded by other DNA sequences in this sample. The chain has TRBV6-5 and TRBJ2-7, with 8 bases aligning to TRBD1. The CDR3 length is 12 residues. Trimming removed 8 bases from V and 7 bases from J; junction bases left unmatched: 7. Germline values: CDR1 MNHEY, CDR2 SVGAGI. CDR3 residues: CASRQGFREQYF. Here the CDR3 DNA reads TGTGCCAGCCGACAGGGGTTCAGGGAGCAGTACTTC.

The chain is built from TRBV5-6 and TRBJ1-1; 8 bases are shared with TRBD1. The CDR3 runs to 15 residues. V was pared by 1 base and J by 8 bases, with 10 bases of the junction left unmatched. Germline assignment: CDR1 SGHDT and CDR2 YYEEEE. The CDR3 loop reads CASSLLLTGAWEAFF. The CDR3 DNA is TGTGCCAGCAGCTTGTTACTGACAGGGGCTTGGGAAGCTTTCTTT.

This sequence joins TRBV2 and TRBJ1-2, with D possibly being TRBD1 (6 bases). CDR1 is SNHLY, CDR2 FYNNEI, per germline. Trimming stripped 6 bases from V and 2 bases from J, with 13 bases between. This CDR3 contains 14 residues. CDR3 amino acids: CASRTDSPNYGYTF. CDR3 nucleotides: TGTGCCAGCAGGACGGACAGTCCAAACTATGGCTACACCTTC.

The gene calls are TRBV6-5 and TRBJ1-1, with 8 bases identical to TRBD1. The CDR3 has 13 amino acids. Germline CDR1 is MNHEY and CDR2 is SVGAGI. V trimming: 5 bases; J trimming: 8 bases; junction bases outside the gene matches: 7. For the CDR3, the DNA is TGTGCCAGCAGTAGAACAACAGGGGGGGAAGCTTTCTTT. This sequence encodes CASSRTTGGEAFF.